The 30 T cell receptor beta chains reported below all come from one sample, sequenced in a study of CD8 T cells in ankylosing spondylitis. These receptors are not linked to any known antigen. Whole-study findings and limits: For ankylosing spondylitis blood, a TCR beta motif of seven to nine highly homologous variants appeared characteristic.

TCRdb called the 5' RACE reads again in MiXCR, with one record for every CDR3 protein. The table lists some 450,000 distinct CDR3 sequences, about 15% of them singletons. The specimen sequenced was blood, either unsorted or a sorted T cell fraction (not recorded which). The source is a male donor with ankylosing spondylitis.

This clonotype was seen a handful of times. CDR3 amino acids: CASSPQRSGSDNEQFF. CDR3 bases: TGTGCCAGCAGCCCCCAGAGGAGCGGGAGCGACAATGAGCAGTTCTTC. The genes are TRBV4-2 and TRBJ2-1, with 8 bases matching TRBD2. CDR3 size: 16 residues. The junction had 10 bases not matched to a gene; V was cut back by 4 bases and J by 5 bases. Germline loops: CDR1 LGHNA, CDR2 YNFKEQ.

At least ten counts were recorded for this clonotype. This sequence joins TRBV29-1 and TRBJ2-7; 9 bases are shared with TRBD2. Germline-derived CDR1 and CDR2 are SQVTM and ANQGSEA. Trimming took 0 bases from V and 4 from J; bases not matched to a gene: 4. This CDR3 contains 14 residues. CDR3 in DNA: TGCAGCGTTGAAGACAGAGCGGGGGGATACGAGCAGTACTTC. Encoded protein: CSVEDRAGGYEQYF.

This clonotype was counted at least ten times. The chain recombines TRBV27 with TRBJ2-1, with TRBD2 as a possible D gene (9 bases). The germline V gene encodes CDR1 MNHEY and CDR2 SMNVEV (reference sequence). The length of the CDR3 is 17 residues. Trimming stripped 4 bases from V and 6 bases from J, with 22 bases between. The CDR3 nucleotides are TGTGCCAGCAGTTCCCAGGGGGCGGGAGGGAGGCTCAATGAGCAGTTCTTC. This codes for CASSSQGAGGRLNEQFF.

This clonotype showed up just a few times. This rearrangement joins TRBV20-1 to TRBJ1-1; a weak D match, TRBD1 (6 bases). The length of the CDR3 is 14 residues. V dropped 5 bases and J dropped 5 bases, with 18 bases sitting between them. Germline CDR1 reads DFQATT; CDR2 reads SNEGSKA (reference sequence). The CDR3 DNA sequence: TGCAGTGCTGCCCAGCCGGGGGGCGGGACTGAAGCTTTCTTT. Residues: CSAAQPGGGTEAFF.

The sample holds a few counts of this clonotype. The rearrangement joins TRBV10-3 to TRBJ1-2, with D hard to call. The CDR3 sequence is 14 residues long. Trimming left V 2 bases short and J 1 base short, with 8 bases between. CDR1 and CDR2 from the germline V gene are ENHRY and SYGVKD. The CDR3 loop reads CAISERASNYGYTF. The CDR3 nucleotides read TGTGCCATCAGTGAGCGGGCCAGTAACTATGGCTACACCTTC.

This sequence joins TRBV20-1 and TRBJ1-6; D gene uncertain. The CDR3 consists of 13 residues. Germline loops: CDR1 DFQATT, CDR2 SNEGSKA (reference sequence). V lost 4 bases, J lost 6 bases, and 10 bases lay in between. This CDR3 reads CSAKLQFNSPLHF. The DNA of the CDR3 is TGCAGTGCTAAATTACAGTTTAATTCACCCCTCCACTTT.

CDR3 protein: CASSYTRQGGTEAFF. CDR3 coding DNA: TGTGCCAGCAGCTACACACGACAGGGGGGGACTGAAGCTTTCTTT. The chain links TRBV7-9 to TRBJ1-1; 9 nucleotides align to TRBD1. Germline V gives CDR1 SEHNR, CDR2 FQNEAQ (reference sequence). J was trimmed by 5 bases and V by 4 bases; bases with no gene match: 8. The CDR3 runs 15 residues. Using reference TRBV7-9 and TRBJ1-1 for the parts outside the CDR3, the full variable domain is DTGVSQNPRHKITKRGQNVTFRCDPISEHNRLYWYRQTLGQGPEFLTYFQNEAQLEKSRLLSDRFSAERPKGSFSTLEIQRTEQGDSAMYLCASSYTRQGGTEAFFGQGTRLTVV.

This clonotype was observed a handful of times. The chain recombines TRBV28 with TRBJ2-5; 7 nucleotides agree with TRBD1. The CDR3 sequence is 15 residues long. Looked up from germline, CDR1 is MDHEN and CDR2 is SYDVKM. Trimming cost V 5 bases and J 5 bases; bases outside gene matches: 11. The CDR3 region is CASSPTGLGSETQYF. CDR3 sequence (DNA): TGTGCCAGCAGTCCGACAGGGCTAGGATCGGAGACCCAGTACTTC.

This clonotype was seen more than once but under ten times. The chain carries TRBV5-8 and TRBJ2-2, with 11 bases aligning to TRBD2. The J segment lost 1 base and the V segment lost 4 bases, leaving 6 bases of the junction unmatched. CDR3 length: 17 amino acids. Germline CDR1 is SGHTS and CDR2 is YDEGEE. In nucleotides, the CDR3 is TGTGCCAGCAGCCCTTTAGCGGGGGGGTTGAACACCGGGGAGCTGTTTTTT. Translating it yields CASSPLAGGLNTGELFF. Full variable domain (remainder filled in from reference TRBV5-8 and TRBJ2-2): EAGVTQSPTHLIKTRGQQATLRCSPISGHTSVYWYQQALGLGLQFLLWYDEGEERNRGNFPPRFSGRQFPNYSSELNVNALELEDSALYLCASSPLAGGLNTGELFFGEGSRLTVL.

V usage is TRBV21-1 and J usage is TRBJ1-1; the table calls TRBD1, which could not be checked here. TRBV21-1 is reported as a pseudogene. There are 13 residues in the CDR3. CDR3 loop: CASSEGGNTEAFF. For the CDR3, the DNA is TGTGCCAGCTCCGAAGGGGGCAACACTGAAGCTTTCTTT.

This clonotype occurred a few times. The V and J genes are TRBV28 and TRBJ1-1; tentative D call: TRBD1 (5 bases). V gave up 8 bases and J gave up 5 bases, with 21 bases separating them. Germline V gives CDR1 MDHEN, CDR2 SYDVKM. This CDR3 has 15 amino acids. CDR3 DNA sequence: TGTGCCAGCTCCTCCCAAGGCCTGGGGGGAACTGAAGCTTTCTTT. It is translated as CASSSQGLGGTEAFF.

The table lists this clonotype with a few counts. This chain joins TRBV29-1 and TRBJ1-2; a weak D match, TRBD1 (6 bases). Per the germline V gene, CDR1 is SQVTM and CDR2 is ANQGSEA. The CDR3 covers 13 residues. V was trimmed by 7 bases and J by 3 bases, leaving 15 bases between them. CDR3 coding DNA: TGCAGCGCGATTCAGGGGTTAGACTATGGCTACACCTTC. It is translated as CSAIQGLDYGYTF.

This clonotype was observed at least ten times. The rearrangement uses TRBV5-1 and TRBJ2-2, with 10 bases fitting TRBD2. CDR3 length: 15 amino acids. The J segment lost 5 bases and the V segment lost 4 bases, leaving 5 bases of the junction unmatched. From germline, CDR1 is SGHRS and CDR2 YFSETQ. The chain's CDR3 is CASSLLAGETGELFF. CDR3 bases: TGCGCCAGCAGCCTCCTAGCGGGAGAGACCGGGGAGCTGTTTTTT.

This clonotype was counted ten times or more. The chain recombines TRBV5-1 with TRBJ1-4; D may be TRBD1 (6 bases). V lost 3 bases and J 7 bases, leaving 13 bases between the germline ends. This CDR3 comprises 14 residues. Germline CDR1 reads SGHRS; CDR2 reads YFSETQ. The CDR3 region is CASSYGQLGEKLFF. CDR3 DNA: TGCGCCAGCAGCTACGGACAGCTTGGTGAAAAACTGTTTTTT.

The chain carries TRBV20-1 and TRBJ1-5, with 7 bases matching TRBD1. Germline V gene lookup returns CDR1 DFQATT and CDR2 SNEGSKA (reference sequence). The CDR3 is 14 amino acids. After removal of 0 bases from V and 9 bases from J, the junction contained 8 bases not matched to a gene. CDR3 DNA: TGCAGTGCTAGAGAAGGGACAGCCTTCTGGCCCCAGCATTTT. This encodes CSAREGTAFWPQHF.

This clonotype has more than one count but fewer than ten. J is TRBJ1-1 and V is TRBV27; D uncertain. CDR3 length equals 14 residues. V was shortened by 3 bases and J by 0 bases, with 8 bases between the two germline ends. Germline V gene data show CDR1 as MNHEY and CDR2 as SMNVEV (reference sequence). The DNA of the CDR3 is TGTGCCAGCAGTTTCACAAACTTGAACACTGAAGCTTTCTTT. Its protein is CASSFTNLNTEAFF.

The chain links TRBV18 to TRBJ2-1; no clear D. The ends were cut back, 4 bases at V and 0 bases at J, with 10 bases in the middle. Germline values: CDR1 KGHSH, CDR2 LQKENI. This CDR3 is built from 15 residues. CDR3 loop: CASSLSASSYNEQFF. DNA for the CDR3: TGTGCCAGCTCACTTTCCGCAAGCTCCTACAATGAGCAGTTCTTC.

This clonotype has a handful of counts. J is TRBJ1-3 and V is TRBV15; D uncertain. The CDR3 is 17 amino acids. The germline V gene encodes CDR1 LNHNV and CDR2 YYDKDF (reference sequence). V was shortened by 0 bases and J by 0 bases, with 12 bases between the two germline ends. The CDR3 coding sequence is TGTGCCACCAGCAGAGAAACCTTCTGGATCTCTGGAAACACCATATATTTT. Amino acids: CATSRETFWISGNTIYF.

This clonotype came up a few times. CDR3 coding DNA: TGTGCCAGCGGGGACCGCAGCTCTGGAAACACCATATATTTT. Translation: CASGDRSSGNTIYF. The J gene is TRBJ1-3, the V gene TRBV18, with D tentatively TRBD1 (5 bases). Germline V gene data show CDR1 as KGHSH and CDR2 as LQKENI. The germline V and J ends were trimmed by 8 bases and 0 bases, with 11 bases remaining between them. This CDR3 is built from 14 residues.

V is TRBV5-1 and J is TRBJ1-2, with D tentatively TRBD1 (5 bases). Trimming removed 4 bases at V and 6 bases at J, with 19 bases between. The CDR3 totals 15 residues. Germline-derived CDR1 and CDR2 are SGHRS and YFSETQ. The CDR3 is CASSPGGGVGHGYTF. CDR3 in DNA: TGCGCCAGCAGCCCTGGAGGAGGGGTGGGCCATGGCTACACCTTC.

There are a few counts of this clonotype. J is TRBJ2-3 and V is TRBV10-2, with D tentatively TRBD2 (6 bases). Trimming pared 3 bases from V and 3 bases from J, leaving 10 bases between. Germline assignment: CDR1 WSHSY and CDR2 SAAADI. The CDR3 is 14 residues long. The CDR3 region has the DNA TGCGCCAGCAGTGACTCGGGAGCGACAGATACGCAGTATTTT. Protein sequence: CASSDSGATDTQYF.

The CDR3 DNA reads TGTGCCTGGAGTGTACGGGGGACCGGGGAGCTGTTTTTT. Protein: CAWSVRGTGELFF. The J gene is TRBJ2-2, the V gene TRBV30; D is perhaps TRBD2 (6 bases). Germline V lookup: CDR1 GTSNPN, CDR2 SVGIG (reference sequence). Trimming took off 0 bases at V and 5 bases at J, with 7 bases between the two ends. The CDR3 covers 13 residues. Complete variable domain (other parts from reference TRBV30 and TRBJ2-2): SQTIHQWPATLVQPVGSPLSLECTVEGTSNPNLYWYRQAAGRGLQLLFYSVGIGQISSEVPQNLSASRPQDRQFILSSKKLLLSDSGFYLCAWSVRGTGELFFGEGSRLTVL.

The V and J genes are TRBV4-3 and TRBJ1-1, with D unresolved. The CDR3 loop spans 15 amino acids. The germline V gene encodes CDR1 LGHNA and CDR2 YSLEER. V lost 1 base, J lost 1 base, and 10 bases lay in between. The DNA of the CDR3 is TGCGCCAGCAGCCAAGTACTGCATCAGAACACTGAAGCTTTCTTT. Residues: CASSQVLHQNTEAFF.

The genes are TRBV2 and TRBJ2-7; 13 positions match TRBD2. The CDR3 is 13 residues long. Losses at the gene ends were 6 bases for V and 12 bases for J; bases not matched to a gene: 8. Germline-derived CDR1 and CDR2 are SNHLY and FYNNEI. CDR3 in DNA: TGTGCCAGCAGCACTAGCGGGGGGGCCTTCGTGTACTTC. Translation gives CASSTSGGAFVYF.

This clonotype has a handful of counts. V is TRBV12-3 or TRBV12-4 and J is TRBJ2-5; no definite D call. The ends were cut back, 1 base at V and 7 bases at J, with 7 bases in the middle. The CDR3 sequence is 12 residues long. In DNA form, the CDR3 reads TGTGCCAGCAGTTTAGTCGTGGGGACCCAGTACTTC. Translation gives CASSLVVGTQYF.

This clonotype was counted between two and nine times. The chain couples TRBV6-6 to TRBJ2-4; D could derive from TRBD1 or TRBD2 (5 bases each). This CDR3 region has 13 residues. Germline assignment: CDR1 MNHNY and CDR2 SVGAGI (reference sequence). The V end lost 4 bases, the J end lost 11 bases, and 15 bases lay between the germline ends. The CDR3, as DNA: TGTGCCAGCAGTTTCCGGGACGGGGATTTTCAGTACTTC. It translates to CASSFRDGDFQYF.

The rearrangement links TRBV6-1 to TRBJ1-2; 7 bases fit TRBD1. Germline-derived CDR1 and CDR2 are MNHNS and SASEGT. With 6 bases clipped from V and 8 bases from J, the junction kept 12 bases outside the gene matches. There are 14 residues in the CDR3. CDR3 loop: CASSTPGTERGYTF. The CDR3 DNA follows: TGTGCCAGCAGCACTCCCGGGACAGAGAGAGGCTACACCTTC.

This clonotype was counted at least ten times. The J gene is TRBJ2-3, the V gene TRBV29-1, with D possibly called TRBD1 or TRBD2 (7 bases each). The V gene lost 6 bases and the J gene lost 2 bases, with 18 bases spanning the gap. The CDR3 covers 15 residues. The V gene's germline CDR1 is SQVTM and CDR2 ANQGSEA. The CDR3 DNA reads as TGCAGCGTCCTAGGGGGGGACAGATACACAGATACGCAGTATTTT. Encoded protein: CSVLGGDRYTDTQYF.

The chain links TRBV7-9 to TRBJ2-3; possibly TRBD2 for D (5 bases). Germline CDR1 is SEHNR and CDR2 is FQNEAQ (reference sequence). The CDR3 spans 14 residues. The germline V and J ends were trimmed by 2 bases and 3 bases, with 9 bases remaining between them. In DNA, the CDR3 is TGTGCCAGCAGCTTAAGCCTAGCTACAGATACGCAGTATTTT. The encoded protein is CASSLSLATDTQYF.

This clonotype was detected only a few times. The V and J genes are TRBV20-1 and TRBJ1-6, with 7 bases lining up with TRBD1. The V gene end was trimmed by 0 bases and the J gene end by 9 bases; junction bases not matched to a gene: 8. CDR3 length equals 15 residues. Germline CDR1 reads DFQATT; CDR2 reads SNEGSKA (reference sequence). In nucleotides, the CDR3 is TGCAGTGCTAGAGAGGGGGAGGGGGCGGTTTCACCCCTCCACTTT. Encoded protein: CSAREGEGAVSPLHF.